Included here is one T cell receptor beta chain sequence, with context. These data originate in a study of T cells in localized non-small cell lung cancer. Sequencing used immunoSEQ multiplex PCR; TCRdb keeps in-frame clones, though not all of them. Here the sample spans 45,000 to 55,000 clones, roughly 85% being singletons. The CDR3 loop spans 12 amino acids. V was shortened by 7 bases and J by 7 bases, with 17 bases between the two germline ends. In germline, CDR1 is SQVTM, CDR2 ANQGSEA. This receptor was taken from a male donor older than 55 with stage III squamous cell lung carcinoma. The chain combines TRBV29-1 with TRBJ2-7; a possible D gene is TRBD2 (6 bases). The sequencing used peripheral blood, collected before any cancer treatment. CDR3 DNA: TGCAGCGGAGGGGACTGGGCGGGAGAGCAGTACTTC. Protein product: CSGGDWAGEQYF.